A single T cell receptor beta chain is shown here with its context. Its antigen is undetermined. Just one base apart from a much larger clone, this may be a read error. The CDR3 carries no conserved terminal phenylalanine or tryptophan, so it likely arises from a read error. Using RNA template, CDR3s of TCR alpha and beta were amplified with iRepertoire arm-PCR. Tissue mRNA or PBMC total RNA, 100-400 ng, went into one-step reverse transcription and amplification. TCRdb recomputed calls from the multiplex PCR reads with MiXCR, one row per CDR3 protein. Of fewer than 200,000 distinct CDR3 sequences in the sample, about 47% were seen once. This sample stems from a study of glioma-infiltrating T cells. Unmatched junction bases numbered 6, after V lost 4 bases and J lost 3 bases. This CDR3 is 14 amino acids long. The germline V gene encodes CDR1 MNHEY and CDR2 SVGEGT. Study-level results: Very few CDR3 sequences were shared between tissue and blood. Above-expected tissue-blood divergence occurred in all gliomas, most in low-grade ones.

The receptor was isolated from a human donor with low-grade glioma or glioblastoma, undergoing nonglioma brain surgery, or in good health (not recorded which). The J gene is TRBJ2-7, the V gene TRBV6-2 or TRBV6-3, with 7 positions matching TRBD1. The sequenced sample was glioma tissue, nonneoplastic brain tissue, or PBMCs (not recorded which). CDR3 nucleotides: TGTGCCAGCAGTTCACAGGGGATTCACTACGAGCAGTACCTC. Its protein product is CASSSQGIHYEQYL.